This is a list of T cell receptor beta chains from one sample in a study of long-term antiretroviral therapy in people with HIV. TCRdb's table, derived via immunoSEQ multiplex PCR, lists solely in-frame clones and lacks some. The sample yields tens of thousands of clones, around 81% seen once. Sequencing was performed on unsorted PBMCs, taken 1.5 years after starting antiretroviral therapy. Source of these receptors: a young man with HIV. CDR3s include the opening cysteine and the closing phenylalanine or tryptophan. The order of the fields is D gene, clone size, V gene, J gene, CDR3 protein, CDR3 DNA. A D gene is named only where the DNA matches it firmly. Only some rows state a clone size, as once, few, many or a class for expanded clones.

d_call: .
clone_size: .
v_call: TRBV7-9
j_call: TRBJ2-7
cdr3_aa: CASSSYRQSYEQYF
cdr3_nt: TGTGCCAGCAGCTCCTACCGACAATCATATGAGCAGTACTTC

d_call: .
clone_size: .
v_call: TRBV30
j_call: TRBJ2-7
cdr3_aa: CACDGGYEQYF
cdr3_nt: TGTGCCTGCGACGGGGGCTACGAGCAGTACTTC

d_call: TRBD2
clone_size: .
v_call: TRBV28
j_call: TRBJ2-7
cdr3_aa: CASSFGALAGFYEQYF
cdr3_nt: TGTGCCAGCAGTTTTGGGGCCCTAGCGGGATTCTACGAGCAGTACTTC

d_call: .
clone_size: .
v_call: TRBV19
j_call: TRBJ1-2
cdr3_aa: CAIRDVTNYGYTF
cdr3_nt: TGTGCCATTCGGGACGTAACTAACTATGGCTACACCTTC

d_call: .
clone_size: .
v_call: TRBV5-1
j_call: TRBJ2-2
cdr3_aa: CASLDPTGELFF
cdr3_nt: TGCGCCAGCTTGGACCCCACCGGGGAGCTGTTTTTT

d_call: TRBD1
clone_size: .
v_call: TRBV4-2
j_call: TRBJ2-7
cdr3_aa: CASSPHTGQGIYEQYF
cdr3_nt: TGTGCCAGCAGCCCGCACACGGGACAGGGGATCTACGAGCAGTACTTC

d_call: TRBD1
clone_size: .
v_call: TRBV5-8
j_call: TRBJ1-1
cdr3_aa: CASIPGQGIYEAFF
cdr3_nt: TGTGCCAGCATCCCTGGACAGGGGATATATGAAGCTTTCTTT

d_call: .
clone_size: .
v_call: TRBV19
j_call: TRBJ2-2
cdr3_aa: CASLLGPGTGELFF
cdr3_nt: TGTGCCAGCCTTCTGGGCCCGGGCACCGGGGAGCTGTTTTTT

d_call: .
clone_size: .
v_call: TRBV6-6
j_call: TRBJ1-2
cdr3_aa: CASSYGWGQTYGYTF
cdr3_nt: TGTGCCAGCAGTTACGGTTGGGGGCAGACCTATGGCTACACCTTC

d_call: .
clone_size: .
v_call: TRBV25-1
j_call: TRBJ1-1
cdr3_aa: CASSVPGHSLIMNTEAFF
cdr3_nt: TGTGCCAGCAGTGTCCCGGGACACAGTCTAATAATGAACACTGAAGCTTTCTTT

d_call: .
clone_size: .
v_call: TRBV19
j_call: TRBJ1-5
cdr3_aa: CASRRGDQPQHF
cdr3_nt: TGTGCCAGTAGGAGGGGTGATCAGCCCCAGCATTTT

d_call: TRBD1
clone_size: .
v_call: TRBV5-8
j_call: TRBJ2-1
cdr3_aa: CASSLGVGTGSYNEQFF
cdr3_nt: TGTGCCAGCAGCTTGGGGGTGGGGACAGGCTCCTACAATGAGCAGTTCTTC

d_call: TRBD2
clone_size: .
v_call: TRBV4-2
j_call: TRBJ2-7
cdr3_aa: CASSQGRTSGSFDEQYF
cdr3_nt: TGTGCCAGCAGCCAAGGCCGGACTAGCGGGAGTTTCGACGAGCAGTACTTC

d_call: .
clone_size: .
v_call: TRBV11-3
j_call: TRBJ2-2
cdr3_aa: CASSPGQVNTGELFF
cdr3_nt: TGTGCCAGCAGTCCGGGGCAAGTTAACACCGGGGAGCTGTTTTTT

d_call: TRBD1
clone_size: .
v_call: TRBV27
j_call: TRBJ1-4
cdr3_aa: CASSLLTGGFEKLFF
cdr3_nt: TGTGCCAGCAGTTTGTTGACAGGGGGCTTTGAAAAACTGTTTTTT

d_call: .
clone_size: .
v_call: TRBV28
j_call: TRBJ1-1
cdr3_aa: CASSLSGTPRRDTEAFF
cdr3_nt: TGTGCCAGCAGTTTATCTGGGACACCTCGGAGGGACACTGAAGCTTTCTTT

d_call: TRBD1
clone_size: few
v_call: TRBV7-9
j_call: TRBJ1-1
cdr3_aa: CASSFLGQANTEAFF
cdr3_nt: TGTGCCAGCAGCTTTTTGGGACAGGCGAACACTGAAGCTTTCTTT

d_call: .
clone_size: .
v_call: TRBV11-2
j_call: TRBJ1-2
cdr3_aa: CASSLVGGFGYTF
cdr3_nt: TGTGCCAGCAGCTTAGTGGGTGGGTTCGGCTACACCTTC

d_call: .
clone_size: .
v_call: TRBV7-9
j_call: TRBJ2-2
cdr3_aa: CASSPLGAGELFF
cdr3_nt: TGTGCCAGCAGCCCACTTGGGGCCGGGGAGCTGTTTTTT

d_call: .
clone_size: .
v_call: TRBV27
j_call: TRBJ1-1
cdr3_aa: CASSLEGRMRSEAFF
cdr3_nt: TGTGCCAGCAGTTTAGAGGGACGGATGAGATCGGAAGCTTTCTTT

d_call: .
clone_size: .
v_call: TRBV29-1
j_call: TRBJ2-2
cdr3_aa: CSAGLAGELFF
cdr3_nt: TGCAGCGCAGGGCTAGCTGGGGAGCTGTTTTTT

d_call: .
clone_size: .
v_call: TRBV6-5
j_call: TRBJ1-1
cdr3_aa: CASGFTVRSEAFF
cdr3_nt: TGTGCCAGCGGTTTCACAGTCAGGTCTGAAGCTTTCTTT

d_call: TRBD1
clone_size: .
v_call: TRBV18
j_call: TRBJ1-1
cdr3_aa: CASSPLGQGGLNRNTEAFF
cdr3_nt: TGTGCCAGCTCACCGTTGGGACAGGGCGGACTTAACCGGAACACTGAAGCTTTCTTT

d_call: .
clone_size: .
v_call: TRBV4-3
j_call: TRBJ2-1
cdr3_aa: CASSQVNWGAPLYNEQFF
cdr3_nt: TGCGCCAGCAGCCAAGTCAATTGGGGGGCGCCTCTCTACAATGAGCAGTTCTTC

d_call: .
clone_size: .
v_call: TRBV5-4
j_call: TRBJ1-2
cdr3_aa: CASSLDVGNYGYTF
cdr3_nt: TGTGCCAGCAGCTTGGATGTCGGGAACTATGGCTACACCTTC

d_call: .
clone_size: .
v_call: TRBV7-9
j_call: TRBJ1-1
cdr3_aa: CASSLDPRNTEAFF
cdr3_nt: TGTGCCAGCAGCTTAGATCCTAGGAACACTGAAGCTTTCTTT

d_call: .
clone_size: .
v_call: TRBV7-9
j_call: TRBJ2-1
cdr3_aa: CASSSLSGPYNEQFF
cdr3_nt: TGTGCCAGCAGCTCCCTGTCGGGCCCTTACAATGAGCAGTTCTTC

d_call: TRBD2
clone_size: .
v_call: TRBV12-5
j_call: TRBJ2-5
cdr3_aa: CASGFGGEETQYF
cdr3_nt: TGTGCTAGTGGTTTCGGGGGGGAGGAGACCCAGTACTTC

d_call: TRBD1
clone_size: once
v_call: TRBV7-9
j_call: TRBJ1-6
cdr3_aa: CASSPGQANSPLHF
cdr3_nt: TGTGCCAGCAGCCCGGGACAGGCTAATTCACCCCTCCACTTT

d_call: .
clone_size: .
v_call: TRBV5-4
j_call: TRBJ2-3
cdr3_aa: CASSRAREDTQYF
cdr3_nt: TGTGCCAGCAGCCGCGCGCGTGAAGATACGCAGTATTTT

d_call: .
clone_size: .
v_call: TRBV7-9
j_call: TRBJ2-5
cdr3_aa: CASSLDVAGIQETQYF
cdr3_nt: TGTGCCAGCAGCTTAGACGTAGCCGGTATTCAAGAGACCCAGTACTTC

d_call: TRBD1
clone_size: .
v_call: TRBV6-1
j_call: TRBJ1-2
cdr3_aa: CASWDRSDYGYTF
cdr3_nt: TGTGCCAGCTGGGACAGGTCCGACTATGGCTACACCTTC

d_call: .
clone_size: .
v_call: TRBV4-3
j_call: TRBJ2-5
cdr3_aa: CASSLEGGGYGETQYF
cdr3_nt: TGCGCCAGCAGCCTAGAAGGGGGTGGGTACGGAGAGACCCAGTACTTC

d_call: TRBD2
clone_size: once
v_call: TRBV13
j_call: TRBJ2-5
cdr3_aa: CASSFTPSGGARETQYF
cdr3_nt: TGTGCCAGCAGCTTTACCCCCAGCGGGGGGGCTAGGGAGACCCAGTACTTC

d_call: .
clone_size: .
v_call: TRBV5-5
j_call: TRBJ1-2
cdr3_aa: CASSAELRAYTF
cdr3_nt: TGTGCCAGCAGCGCAGAGTTACGCGCCTACACCTTC

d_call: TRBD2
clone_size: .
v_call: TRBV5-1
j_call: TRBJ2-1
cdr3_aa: CASSGQTGTSIVHEQFF
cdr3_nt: TGCGCCAGCAGCGGGCAAACCGGGACTAGTATTGTCCATGAGCAGTTCTTC

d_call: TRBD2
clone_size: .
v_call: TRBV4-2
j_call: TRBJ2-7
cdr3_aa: CASSHHEAGLASYEQYF
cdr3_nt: TGTGCCAGCAGCCATCATGAAGCGGGACTCGCCTCCTACGAGCAGTACTTC

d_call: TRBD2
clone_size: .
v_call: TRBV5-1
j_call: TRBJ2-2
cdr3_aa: CASSPSGRSNTGELFF
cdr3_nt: TGCGCCAGCAGCCCTAGCGGGCGATCGAACACCGGGGAGCTGTTTTTT

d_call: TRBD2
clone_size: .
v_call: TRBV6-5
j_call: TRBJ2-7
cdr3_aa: CASSLRLADYEQYF
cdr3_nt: TGTGCCAGCAGTTTAAGGCTAGCGGACTACGAGCAGTACTTC